This T cell receptor beta chain was identified in a study of neoadjuvant anti-PD-1 for oral cavity cancer (dated by TCRdb to about 2021). With regard to the full study: Before curative-intent surgical resection, most patients were given three to four biweekly doses of nivolumab at 3 mg/kg. For patients who did not progress, a fourth nivolumab dose was given around day 43, followed by definitive surgical resection on days 50-56. The parent correlative cohort included about a dozen patients, with an approximately 30% response rate. Patients with complete response, partial response or stable disease by RECIST 1.1 were defined as responders, whereas patients with progression were defined as non-responders.

For deep sequencing, PBMC libraries mostly used 450 to 550 ng of input genomic DNA, with six replicates for each sample. Following the manufacturer's instructions, the team built TCRbeta libraries using the immunoSEQ hsTCRbeta kit. An Illumina NovaSeq 6000 S4 flow cell was used to sequence the final libraries, which had first been combined to 3 nM. In the authors' own workflow: The immunoSEQ Analyzer handled quality control and preprocessing of the raw data. The analysis was restricted to productive rearrangements, with each unique CDR3 amino acid sequence defining a clonotype. Repertoire clonality was estimated as the Gini-Simpson index, which was calculated using the R package tcR. Gini indices were compared with Student's t test, and associations with tumor size change were assessed by Pearson correlation. TCRdb took over this immuneACCESS table, retaining in-frame rearrangements with V and J assigned. Such tables are incomplete; in checked studies, under half of the missing clones stem from an unresolved V gene, and the remainder is unexplained. V and J calls and clone size come straight from that table; D and trimming were deduced from the DNA. The sample records about 32,000 clones, approximately 80% of which are singletons. In total, the top ten clones hold nearly 3.5% of the sample.

This clone has a single count. Its recognized antigen is unknown. One base away there is no much larger clone; base qualities are not given. The intended sense of this specimen's time point label: after neoadjuvant nivolumab, at surgical resection. Patients were newly diagnosed with stage II-IVA oral cavity squamous cell carcinoma and had received no prior systemic or radiation treatment. The cohort was made up of patients with locally advanced, HPV-negative oral cavity squamous cell carcinoma. Peripheral blood mononuclear cells were analyzed directly, without maintenance or expansion in culture. Samples came from a longitudinal correlative study of a single-arm phase II trial of neoadjuvant nivolumab in oral cavity squamous cell carcinoma. Subject-matched pre- and post-treatment PBMCs and tumors from three responders and three non-responders were subjected to genomic DNA-based TCRbeta sequencing. Peripheral blood mononuclear cells were collected once before nivolumab treatment and again after treatment, at the time of surgery. Genomic DNA was isolated from PBMCs using the Maxwell RSC DNA from Cells kit.

Study-level results and caveats: TCR analyses included only three patients per response group, and the authors called for larger cohorts for validation. Higher pretreatment blood TCRbeta clonality and lower post-treatment tumor TCRbeta clonality were correlated with higher pretreatment blood Treg/Th17 ratios. After neoadjuvant nivolumab, non-responders showed significantly higher T cell clonality (Gini index) in PBMCs than responders did.

CDR1 and CDR2 were assigned from the germline V gene as SNHLY and FYNNEI. The cysteine opens and the phenylalanine closes a CDR3 of 13 amino acids. Left in the record is the CDR3 DNA by itself, 39 bases read in frame from the first base. A distance of 9 bases separates the germline ends of V and J, which lose 6 bases and 1 base respectively. The V gene is TRBV2 and the J gene is TRBJ1-1; a confident D gene designation cannot be given. The sequences come from PBMCs, collected after nivolumab (anti-PD-1) treatment. The clonotype originates from a person between 35 and 79 years old with oral cavity squamous cell carcinoma. The DNA sequence reads TGTGCCAGCAGCAGGCAGGAGAACACTGAAGCTTTCTTT. It translates to CASSRQENTEAFF.